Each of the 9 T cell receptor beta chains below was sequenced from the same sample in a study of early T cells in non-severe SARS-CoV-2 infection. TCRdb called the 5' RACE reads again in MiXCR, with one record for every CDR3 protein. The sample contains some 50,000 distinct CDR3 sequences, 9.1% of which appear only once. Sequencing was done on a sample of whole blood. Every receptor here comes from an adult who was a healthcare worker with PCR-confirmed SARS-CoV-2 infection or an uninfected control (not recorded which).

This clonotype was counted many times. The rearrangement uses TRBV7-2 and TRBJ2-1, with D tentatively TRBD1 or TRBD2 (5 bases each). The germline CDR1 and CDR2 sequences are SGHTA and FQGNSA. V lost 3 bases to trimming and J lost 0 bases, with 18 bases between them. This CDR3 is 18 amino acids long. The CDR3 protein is CASSFRRSAGSSYNEQFF. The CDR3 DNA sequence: TGTGCCAGCAGCTTCAGAAGATCAGCAGGGAGCTCCTACAATGAGCAGTTCTTC. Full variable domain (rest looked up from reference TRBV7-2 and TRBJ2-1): GAGVSQSPSNKVTEKGKDVELRCDPISGHTALYWYRQSLGQGLEFLIYFQGNSAPDKSGLPSDRFSAERTGGSVSTLTIQRTQQEDSAVYLCASSFRRSAGSSYNEQFFGPGTRLTVL.

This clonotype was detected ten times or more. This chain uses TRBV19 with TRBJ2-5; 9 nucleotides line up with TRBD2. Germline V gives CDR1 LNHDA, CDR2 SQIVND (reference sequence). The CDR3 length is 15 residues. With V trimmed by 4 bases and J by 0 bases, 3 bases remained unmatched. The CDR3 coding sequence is TGTGCCAGTAGTAGGAGCGGGAGGAACCAAGAGACCCAGTACTTC. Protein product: CASSRSGRNQETQYF.

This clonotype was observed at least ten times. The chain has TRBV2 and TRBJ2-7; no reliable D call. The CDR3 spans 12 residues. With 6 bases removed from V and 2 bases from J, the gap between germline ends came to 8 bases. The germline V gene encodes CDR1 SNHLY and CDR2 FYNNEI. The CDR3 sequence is CASSEPPYEQYF. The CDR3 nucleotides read TGTGCCAGCAGCGAGCCCCCCTACGAGCAGTACTTC.

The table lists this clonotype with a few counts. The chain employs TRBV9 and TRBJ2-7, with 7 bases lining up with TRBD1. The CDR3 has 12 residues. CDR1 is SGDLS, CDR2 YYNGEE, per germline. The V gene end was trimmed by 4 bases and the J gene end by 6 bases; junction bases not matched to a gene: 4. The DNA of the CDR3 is TGTGCCAGCAGCACCTCAGGGGGCGAGCAGTACTTC. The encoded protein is CASSTSGGEQYF.

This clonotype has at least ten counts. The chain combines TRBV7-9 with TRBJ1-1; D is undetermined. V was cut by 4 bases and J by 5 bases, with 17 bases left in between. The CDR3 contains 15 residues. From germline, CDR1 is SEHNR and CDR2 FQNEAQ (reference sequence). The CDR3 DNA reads TGTGCCAGCAGCTCGGGCCAAAAGAAAGGGACTGAAGCTTTCTTT. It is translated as CASSSGQKKGTEAFF. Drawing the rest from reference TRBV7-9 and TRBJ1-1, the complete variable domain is DTGVSQNPRHKITKRGQNVTFRCDPISEHNRLYWYRQTLGQGPEFLTYFQNEAQLEKSRLLSDRFSAERPKGSFSTLEIQRTEQGDSAMYLCASSSGQKKGTEAFFGQGTRLTVV.

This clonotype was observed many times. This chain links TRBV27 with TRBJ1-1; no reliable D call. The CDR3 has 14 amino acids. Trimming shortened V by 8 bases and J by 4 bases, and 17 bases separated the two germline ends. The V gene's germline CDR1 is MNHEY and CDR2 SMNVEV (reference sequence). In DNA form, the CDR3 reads TGTGCCAGCCGTCCGTGGGGAGCTCTCACTGAAGCTTTCTTT. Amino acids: CASRPWGALTEAFF.

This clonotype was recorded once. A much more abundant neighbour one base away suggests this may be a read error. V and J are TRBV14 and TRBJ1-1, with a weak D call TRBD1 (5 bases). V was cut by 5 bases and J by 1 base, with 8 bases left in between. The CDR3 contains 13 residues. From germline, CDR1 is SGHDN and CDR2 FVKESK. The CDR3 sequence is CASSFDRNTEAFF. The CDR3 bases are TGTGCCAGCAGCTTCGACAGGAACACTGAAGCTTTCTTT.

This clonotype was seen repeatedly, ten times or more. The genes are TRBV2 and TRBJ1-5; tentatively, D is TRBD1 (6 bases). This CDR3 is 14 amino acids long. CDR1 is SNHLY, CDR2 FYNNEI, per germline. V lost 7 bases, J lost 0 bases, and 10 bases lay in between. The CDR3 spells CASNDRISNQPQHF. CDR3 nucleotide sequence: TGTGCCAGCAACGACAGGATTAGCAATCAGCCCCAGCATTTT.

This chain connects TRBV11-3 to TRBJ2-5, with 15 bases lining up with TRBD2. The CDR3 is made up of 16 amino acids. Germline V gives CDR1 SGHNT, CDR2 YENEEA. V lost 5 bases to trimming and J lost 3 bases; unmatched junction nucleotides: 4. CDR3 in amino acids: CASSPRTSGGEETQYF. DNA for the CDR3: TGTGCCAGCAGCCCACGGACTAGCGGGGGGGAAGAGACCCAGTACTTC.